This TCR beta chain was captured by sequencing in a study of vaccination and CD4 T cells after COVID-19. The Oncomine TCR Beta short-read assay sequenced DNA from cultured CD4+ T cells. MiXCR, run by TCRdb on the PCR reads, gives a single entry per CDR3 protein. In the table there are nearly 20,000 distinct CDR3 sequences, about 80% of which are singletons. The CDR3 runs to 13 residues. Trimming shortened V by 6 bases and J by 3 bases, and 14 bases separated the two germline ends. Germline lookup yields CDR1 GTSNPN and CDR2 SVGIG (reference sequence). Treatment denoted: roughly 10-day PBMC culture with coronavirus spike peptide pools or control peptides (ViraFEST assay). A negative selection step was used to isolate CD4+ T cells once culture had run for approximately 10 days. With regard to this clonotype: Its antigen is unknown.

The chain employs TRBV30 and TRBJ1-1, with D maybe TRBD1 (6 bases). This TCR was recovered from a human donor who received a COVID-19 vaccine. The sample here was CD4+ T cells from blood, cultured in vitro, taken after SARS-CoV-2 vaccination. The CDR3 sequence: CACKQGPHTEAFF. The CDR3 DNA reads TGTGCCTGCAAACAGGGACCCCACACTGAAGCTTTCTTT.